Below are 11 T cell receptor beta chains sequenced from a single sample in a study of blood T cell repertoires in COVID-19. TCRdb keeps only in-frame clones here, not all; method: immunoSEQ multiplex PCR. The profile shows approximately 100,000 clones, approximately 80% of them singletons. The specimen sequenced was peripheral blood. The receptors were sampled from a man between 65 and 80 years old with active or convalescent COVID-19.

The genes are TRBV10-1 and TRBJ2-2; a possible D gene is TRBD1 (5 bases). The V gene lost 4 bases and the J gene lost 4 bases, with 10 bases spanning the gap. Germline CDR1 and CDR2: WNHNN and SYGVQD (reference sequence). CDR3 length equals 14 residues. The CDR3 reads CASSAGSLTGELFF. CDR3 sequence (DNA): TGCGCCAGCAGTGCAGGGTCCCTCACCGGGGAGCTGTTTTTT.

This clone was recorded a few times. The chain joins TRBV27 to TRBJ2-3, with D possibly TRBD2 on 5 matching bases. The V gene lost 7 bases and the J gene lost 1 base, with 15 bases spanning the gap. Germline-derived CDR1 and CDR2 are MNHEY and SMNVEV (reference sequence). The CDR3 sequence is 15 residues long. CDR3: CASTLTRERTDTQYF. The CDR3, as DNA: TGTGCCAGCACCTTAACTAGGGAGCGCACAGATACGCAGTATTTT.

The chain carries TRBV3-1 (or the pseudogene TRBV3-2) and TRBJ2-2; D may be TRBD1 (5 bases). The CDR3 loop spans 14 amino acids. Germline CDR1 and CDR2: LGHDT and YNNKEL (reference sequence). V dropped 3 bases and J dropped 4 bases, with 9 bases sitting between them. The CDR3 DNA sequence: TGTGCCAGCAGCCAGTTAGGGGTCACCGGGGAGCTGTTTTTT. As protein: CASSQLGVTGELFF.

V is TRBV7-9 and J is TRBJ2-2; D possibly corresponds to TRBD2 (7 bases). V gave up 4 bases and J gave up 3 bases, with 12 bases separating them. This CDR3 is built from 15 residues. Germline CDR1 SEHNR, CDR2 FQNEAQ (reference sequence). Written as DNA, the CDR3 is TGTGCCAGCAGCTACAAGGGGGGGGACACCGGGGAGCTGTTTTTT. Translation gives CASSYKGGDTGELFF.

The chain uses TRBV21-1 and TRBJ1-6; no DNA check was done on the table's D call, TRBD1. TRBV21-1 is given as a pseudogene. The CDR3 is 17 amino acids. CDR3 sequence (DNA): TGTGCCAGCAGCCCGGACAGGGGGCTTTCCTATAATTCACCCCTCCACTTT. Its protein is CASSPDRGLSYNSPLHF.

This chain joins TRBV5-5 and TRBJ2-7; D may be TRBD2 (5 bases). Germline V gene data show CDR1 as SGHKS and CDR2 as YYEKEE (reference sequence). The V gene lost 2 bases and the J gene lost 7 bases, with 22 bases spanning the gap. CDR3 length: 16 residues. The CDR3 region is CASSLLAGPETGEQYF. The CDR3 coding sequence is TGTGCCAGCAGCTTACTCGCGGGCCCCGAGACGGGTGAGCAGTACTTC.

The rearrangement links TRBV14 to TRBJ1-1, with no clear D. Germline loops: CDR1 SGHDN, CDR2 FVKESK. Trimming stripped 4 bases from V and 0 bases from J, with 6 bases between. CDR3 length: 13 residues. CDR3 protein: CASSRDMNTEAFF. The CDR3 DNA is TGTGCCAGCAGCCGAGACATGAACACTGAAGCTTTCTTT. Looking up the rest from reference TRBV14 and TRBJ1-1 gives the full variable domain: EAGVTQFPSHSVIEKGQTVTLRCDPISGHDNLYWYRRVMGKEIKFLLHFVKESKQDESGMPNNRFLAERTGGTYSTLKVQPAELEDSGVYFCASSRDMNTEAFFGQGTRLTVV.

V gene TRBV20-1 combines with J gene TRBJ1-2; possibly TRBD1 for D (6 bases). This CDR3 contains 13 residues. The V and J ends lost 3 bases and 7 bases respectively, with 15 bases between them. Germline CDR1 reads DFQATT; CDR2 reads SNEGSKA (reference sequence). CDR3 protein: CSASLNREGGYTF. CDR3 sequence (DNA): TGCAGTGCTAGTTTAAACAGGGAGGGTGGCTACACCTTC.

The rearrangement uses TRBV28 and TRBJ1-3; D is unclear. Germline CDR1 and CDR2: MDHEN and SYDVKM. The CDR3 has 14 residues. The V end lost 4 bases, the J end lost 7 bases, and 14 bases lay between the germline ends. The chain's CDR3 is CASSSASLWNTIYF. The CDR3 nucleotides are TGTGCCAGCAGTTCCGCGTCATTATGGAACACCATATATTTT.

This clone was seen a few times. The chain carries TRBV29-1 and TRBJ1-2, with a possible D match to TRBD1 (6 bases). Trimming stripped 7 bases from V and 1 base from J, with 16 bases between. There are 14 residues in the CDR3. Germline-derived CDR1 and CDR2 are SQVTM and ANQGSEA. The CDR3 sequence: CSAKGGGDNYGYTF. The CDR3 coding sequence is TGCAGCGCGAAGGGGGGAGGGGATAACTATGGCTACACCTTC.

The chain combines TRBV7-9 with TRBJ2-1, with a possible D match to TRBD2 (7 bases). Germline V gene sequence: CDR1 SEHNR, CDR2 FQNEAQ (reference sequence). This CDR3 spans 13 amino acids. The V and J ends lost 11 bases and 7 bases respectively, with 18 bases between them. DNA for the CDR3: TGTGCCCGTGGGGGCGGGGGCTCTAATGAGCAGTTCTTC. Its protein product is CARGGGGSNEQFF.